These 14 T cell receptor beta chains originate from one sample sequenced in a study of blood T cell repertoires in COVID-19. Some clones are missing from TCRdb's copy, which holds only in-frame ones; the method was immunoSEQ multiplex PCR. The table lists about 76,000 clones, about 88% of them singletons. The sequencing sample was made of peripheral blood. The receptors were gathered from a man aged 45-60 years with acute or convalescent COVID-19.

V usage is TRBV4-1 and J usage is TRBJ1-5, with a tentative D call TRBD1 (5 bases). Trimming removed 4 bases at V and 4 bases at J, with 14 bases between. This CDR3 spans 15 amino acids. Germline-derived CDR1 and CDR2 are MGHRA and YSYEKL. The CDR3 coding sequence is TGCGCCAGCAGCCCTCAAGGGGTATCGAATCAGCCCCAGCATTTT. This translates into CASSPQGVSNQPQHF.

The V call is TRBV30, the J call TRBJ1-6; D not certain. Germline lookup yields CDR1 GTSNPN and CDR2 SVGIG (reference sequence). The ends were cut back, 0 bases at V and 9 bases at J, with 6 bases in the middle. The CDR3 contains 12 residues. This CDR3 is CAWSVRGSPLHF. The CDR3 DNA reads TGTGCCTGGAGTGTCCGGGGTTCACCCCTCCACTTT.

This clone was observed a single time. V is TRBV4-1 and J is TRBJ1-4, with 11 positions matching TRBD1. This CDR3 is built from 17 residues. Germline V lookup: CDR1 MGHRA, CDR2 YSYEKL. V was clipped by 3 bases and J by 1 base; unmatched bases: 4. CDR3 coding DNA: TGCGCCAGCAGCCAGACGGGGACAGGGGGAACTAATGAAAAACTGTTTTTT. It specifies CASSQTGTGGTNEKLFF.

This rearrangement joins TRBV15 to TRBJ2-1, with TRBD2 matching 7 bases. The junction had 14 bases not matched to a gene; V was cut back by 6 bases and J by 12 bases. Germline V gives CDR1 LNHNV, CDR2 YYDKDF (reference sequence). The length of the CDR3 is 14 residues. This chain's CDR3 is CATRMGGSERGQFF. In nucleotides, the CDR3 is TGTGCCACCAGAATGGGCGGGAGCGAGAGGGGGCAGTTCTTC.

The J gene is TRBJ2-7, the V gene TRBV27; TRBD2 matches 10 bases. The V segment lost 6 bases and the J segment 12 bases; nucleotides outside the gene matches: 11. The CDR3 is 13 amino acids. Germline V lookup: CDR1 MNHEY, CDR2 SMNVEV (reference sequence). CDR3 in amino acids: CASRSYASGSPYF. The CDR3 bases are TGTGCCAGCAGGTCCTACGCTAGCGGGAGCCCGTACTTC.

This chain connects TRBV18 to TRBJ1-4; D gene uncertain. CDR3 length: 17 residues. CDR1 and CDR2 from the germline V gene are KGHSH and LQKENI. Trimming cost V 0 bases and J 5 bases, with 16 bases left between them. The CDR3 protein is CASSPPRPTYGNEKLFF. CDR3 nucleotide sequence: TGTGCCAGCTCACCACCTAGGCCTACTTACGGGAATGAAAAACTGTTTTTT.

This clone has only one observation. The chain carries TRBV7-2 and TRBJ2-1, with TRBD2 matching over 9 bases. CDR1 is SGHTA, CDR2 FQGNSA, per germline. The CDR3 loop spans 15 amino acids. The trim removed 2 bases at V and 9 bases at J, leaving 8 bases unmatched. The CDR3 DNA is TGTGCCAGCAGCTTAAAAGCGGGAGGTGTAGGTGAGCAGTTCTTC. Protein: CASSLKAGGVGEQFF.

This clone was seen a handful of times. J is TRBJ2-1 and V is TRBV30; 12 bases align to TRBD2. The CDR3 runs 13 residues. Germline V gene data show CDR1 as GTSNPN and CDR2 as SVGIG (reference sequence). Trimming took 3 bases from V and 10 from J; bases not matched to a gene: 4. Here the CDR3 reads CAWSRLAGEEQFF. CDR3 sequence (DNA): TGTGCCTGGAGCCGACTAGCGGGAGAGGAGCAGTTCTTC.

The chain carries TRBV5-6 and TRBJ2-1; 8 bases are a match to TRBD2. This CDR3 contains 15 residues. Trimming took 0 bases from V and 3 from J; bases not matched to a gene: 2. Germline loops: CDR1 SGHDT, CDR2 YYEEEE. The CDR3 coding sequence is TGTGCCAGCAGCTTGGTCCGGGGGGGCTACAATGAGCAGTTCTTC. The encoded protein is CASSLVRGGYNEQFF.

The CDR3 sequence: CASSYDRANSPLHF. The CDR3 DNA sequence: TGTGCCAGCAGTTACGACAGGGCCAATTCACCCCTCCACTTT. The J gene is TRBJ1-6, the V gene TRBV6-5; 7 bases agree with TRBD1. The germline V gene encodes CDR1 MNHEY and CDR2 SVGAGI. The CDR3 length is 14 residues. The ends lost 2 bases at V and 7 bases at J; junction bases unmatched: 2.

This chain uses TRBV5-1 with TRBJ2-5; D is uncertain. Germline assignment: CDR1 SGHRS and CDR2 YFSETQ. The ends were cut back, 1 base at V and 3 bases at J, with 10 bases in the middle. There are 14 residues in the CDR3. The CDR3 nucleotides are TGCGCCAGCAGCTTGAATTTGAGGAAAGAGACCCAGTACTTC. Protein product: CASSLNLRKETQYF.

The chain carries TRBV27 and TRBJ1-5; 9 bases line up with TRBD1. V lost 7 bases, J lost 3 bases, and 7 bases stayed unmatched. The germline gives CDR1 MNHEY, CDR2 SMNVEV (reference sequence). The CDR3 length is 15 residues. The CDR3 coding sequence is TGTGCCAGCAAGCCAGGGACAGGGTACAATCAGCCCCAGCATTTT. It encodes CASKPGTGYNQPQHF.

This clone came up once. The genes are TRBV12-3 or TRBV12-4 and TRBJ2-3; 8 nucleotides align to TRBD2. The V gene end was trimmed by 7 bases and the J gene end by 6 bases; junction bases not matched to a gene: 6. This CDR3 contains 13 residues. The CDR3 sequence is CASTFSSGDTQYF. CDR3 DNA: TGTGCCAGCACCTTTTCTAGCGGGGATACGCAGTATTTT.

The chain combines TRBV7-9 with TRBJ2-3; no definite D call. CDR3 length: 11 amino acids. Per the germline V gene, CDR1 is SEHNR and CDR2 is FQNEAQ (reference sequence). V was shortened by 7 bases and J by 6 bases, with 8 bases between the two germline ends. CDR3 DNA: TGTGCCAGCACCCCCGGGGATACGCAGTATTTT. Protein: CASTPGDTQYF. The variable domain in full, with the rest retrieved from reference TRBV7-9 and TRBJ2-3, is DTGVSQNPRHKITKRGQNVTFRCDPISEHNRLYWYRQTLGQGPEFLTYFQNEAQLEKSRLLSDRFSAERPKGSFSTLEIQRTEQGDSAMYLCASTPGDTQYFGPGTRLTVL.